This T cell receptor (beta chain) was obtained from a study of Ad26.COV2.S vaccination and SARS-CoV-2 variants. Study-wide results and caveats: Vaccine and placebo recipients had similar non-spike TCR breadth.

The assay was immunoSEQ multiplex PCR, and TCRdb's table has in-frame clones only and misses some. This table holds some 640,000 clones, more than 80% found once. Treatment noted: 15 to 20 received Ad26.COV2.S at low or high dose, single or two shots; a few received placebo; per-sample allocation not given. Each sample was drawn 63 days after the first injection (of vaccine or placebo). In regard to this clone: Its specificity is not known.

Germline CDR1 and CDR2: SGHNT and YYREEE (reference sequence). Trimming cost V 4 bases and J 0 bases; bases outside gene matches: 5. CDR3 size: 18 residues. This sequence joins TRBV5-4 and TRBJ2-3; TRBD2 matches 16 bases. This specimen was peripheral blood, taken in a trial of Ad26.COV2.S vaccine versus placebo. The origin of this receptor is a person between 18 and 65 years old who received the Ad26.COV2.S COVID-19 vaccine or a placebo. The CDR3 DNA follows: TGTGCCAGCAGCCCGGGACTAGCGGGGGGGCCTAGCACAGATACGCAGTATTTT. It is translated as CASSPGLAGGPSTDTQYF.